This T cell receptor beta chain stems from a study of CXCR3-negative and CXCR3-positive naive CD8 T cells. Study-level findings and limits: CXCR3-positive naive cells carried more hydrophobic TRB CDR3s than CXCR3-negative naive cells did.

The libraries of TRB cDNA were constructed through 5' RACE using UMI labels. TCRdb re-called the 5' RACE reads and shows each CDR3 protein once, DNA omitted. The sample shows about 85,000 distinct CDR3 sequences, and roughly 0.8% sits with its ten largest clones. Concerning this clonotype: Antigen: not known.

Sequencing used naive CXCR3+ CD8+ T cells from blood. Subset: CD45RO-CCR7+CD27+CD95- naive CD8+ T cells expressing CXCR3 (TNR3+). This TCR was sampled from a human donor in good health. Some clones in this sample may be carry-over from other donors' samples.

The CDR3 loop reads CASSPGFGRRYEQYF. This rearrangement joins TRBV12-3 or TRBV12-4 to TRBJ2-7; TCRdb selects TRBD1, and the lack of DNA leaves this call unchecked. The CDR3 sequence is 15 residues long.